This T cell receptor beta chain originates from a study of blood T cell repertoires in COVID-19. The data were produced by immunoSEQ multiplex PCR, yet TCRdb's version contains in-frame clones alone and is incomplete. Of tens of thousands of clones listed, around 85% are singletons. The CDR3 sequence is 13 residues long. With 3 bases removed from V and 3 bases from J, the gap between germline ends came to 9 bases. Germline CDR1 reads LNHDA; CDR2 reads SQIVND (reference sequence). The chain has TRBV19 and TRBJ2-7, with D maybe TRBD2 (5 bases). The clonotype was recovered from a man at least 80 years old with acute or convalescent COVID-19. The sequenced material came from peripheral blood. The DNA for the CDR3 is TGTGCCAGTAGTATCTCCGGGGACTACGAGCAGTACTTC. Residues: CASSISGDYEQYF.